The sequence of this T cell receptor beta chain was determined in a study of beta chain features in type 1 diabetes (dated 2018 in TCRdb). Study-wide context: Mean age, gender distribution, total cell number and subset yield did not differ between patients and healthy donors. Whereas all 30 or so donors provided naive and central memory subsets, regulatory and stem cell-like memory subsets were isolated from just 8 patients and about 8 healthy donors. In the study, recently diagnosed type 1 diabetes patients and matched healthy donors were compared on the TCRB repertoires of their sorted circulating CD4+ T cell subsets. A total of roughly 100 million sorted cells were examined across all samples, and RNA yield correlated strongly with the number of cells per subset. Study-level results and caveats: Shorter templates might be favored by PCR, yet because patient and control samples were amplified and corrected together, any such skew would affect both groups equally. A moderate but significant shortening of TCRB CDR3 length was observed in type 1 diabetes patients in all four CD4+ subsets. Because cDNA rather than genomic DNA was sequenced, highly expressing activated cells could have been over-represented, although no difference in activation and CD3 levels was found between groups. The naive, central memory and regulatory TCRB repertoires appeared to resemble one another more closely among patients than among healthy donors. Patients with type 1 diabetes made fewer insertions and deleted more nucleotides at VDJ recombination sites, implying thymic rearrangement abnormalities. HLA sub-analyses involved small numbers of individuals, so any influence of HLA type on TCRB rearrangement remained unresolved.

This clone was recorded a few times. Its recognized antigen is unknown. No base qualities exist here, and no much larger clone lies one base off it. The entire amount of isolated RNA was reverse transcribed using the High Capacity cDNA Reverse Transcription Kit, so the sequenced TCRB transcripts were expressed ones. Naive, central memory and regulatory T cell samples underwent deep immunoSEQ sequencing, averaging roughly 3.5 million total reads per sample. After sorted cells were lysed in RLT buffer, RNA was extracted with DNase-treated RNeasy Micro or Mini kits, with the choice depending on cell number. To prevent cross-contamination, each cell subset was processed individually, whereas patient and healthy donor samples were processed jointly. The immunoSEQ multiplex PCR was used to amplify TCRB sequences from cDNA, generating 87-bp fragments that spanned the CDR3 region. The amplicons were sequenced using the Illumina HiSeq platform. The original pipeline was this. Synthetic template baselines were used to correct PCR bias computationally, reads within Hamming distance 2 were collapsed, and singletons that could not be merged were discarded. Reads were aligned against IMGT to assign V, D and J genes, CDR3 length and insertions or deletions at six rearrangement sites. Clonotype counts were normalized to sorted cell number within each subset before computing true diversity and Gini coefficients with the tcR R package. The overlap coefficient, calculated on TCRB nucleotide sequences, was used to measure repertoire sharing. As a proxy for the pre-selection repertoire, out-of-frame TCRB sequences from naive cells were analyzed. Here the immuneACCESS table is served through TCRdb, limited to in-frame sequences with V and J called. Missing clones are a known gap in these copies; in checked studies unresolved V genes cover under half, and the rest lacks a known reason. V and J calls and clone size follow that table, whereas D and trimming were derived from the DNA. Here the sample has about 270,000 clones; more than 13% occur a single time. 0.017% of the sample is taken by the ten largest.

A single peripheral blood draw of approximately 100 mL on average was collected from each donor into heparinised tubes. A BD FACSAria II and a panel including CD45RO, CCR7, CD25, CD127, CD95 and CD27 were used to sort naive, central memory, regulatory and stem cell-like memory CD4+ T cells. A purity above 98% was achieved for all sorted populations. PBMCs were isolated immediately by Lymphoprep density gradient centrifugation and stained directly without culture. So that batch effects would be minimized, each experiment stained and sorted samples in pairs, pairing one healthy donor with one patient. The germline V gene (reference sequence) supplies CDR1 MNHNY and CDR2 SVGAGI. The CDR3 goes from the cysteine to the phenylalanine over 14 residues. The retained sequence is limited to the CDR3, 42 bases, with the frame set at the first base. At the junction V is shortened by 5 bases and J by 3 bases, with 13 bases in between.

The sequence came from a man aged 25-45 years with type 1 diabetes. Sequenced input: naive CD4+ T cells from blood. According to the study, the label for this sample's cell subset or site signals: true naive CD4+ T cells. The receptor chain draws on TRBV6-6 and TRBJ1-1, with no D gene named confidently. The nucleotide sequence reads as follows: TGTGCCAGCAGTCTATTTCTCGGGGACACTGAAGCTTTCTTT. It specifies CASSLFLGDTEAFF.